Listed here are 19 T cell receptor beta chains from one sample, sequenced in a study of CD8 T cells in ankylosing spondylitis. General observations from the study: Seemingly characteristic of ankylosing spondylitis blood was a TCR beta motif consisting of several highly homologous variants.

One entry per CDR3 protein results from TCRdb running MiXCR on the 5' RACE reads. The repertoire holds about 210,000 distinct CDR3 sequences, with about 7.3% as singletons. Which antigens these TCRs recognize remains unknown. Sequencing input: blood, either unsorted or a sorted T cell fraction (not recorded which). The source of these receptors is a male donor with ankylosing spondylitis.

V gene TRBV27 combines with J gene TRBJ2-7; the match to TRBD2 covers 8 bases. The CDR3 runs to 16 residues. CDR1 is MNHEY and CDR2 is SMNVEV in the germline V gene (reference sequence). V lost 6 bases, J lost 0 bases, and 10 bases stayed unmatched. CDR3: CASSLLAGLSSYEQYF. The CDR3 region has the DNA TGTGCCAGCAGCCTTCTAGCGGGTCTAAGCTCCTACGAGCAGTACTTC.

This clonotype was detected only a few times. The chain is built from TRBV7-9 and TRBJ2-2; D gene unclear. V was trimmed by 5 bases and J by 9 bases, leaving 4 bases between them. Germline V gene lookup returns CDR1 SEHNR and CDR2 FQNEAQ (reference sequence). The CDR3 spans 10 residues. DNA for the CDR3: TGTGCCAGCAGCGTACGGGAGCTGTTTTTT. Protein product: CASSVRELFF.

A note on this clonotype: A much larger clone differs from this one at a single base, so this may be a read error. This chain uses TRBV24-1 with TRBJ2-1; D gene uncertain. The CDR3 consists of 12 residues. V lost 6 bases and J lost 8, with 10 bases in between. Germline CDR1 is KGHDR and CDR2 is SFDVKD. This CDR3 is CATSLGWDEQFF. As DNA, the CDR3 is TGTGCCACCAGTTTGGGGTGGGATGAGCAGTTCTTC.

In this sample, this clonotype turned up many times. DNA for the CDR3: TGTGCCAGCAGCTCAACAGGGTTGGAGGGCTACACCTTC. Encoded protein: CASSSTGLEGYTF. The V call is TRBV5-6, the J call TRBJ1-2, with D possibly matching TRBD1 (6 bases). Germline V gene sequence: CDR1 SGHDT, CDR2 YYEEEE. Trimming removed 3 bases from V and 8 bases from J, with 14 bases in between. The CDR3 runs to 13 residues.

The sample holds a few counts of this clonotype. The V call is TRBV15, the J call TRBJ1-5, with 8 positions matching TRBD1. Germline CDR1 and CDR2: LNHNV and YYDKDF (reference sequence). V dropped 5 bases and J dropped 4; count of bases not matched to a gene: 7. The CDR3 extends over 15 amino acids. CDR3 residues: CATSPTDRANQPQHF. In nucleotides, the CDR3 is TGTGCCACCAGCCCCACGGACAGGGCAAATCAGCCCCAGCATTTT.

In DNA form, the CDR3 reads TGTGCCAGCAGTTCCCAGCCGGGCAAGCAAGAGACCCAGTACTTC. This sequence encodes CASSSQPGKQETQYF. The chain joins TRBV27 to TRBJ2-5; D gene unclear. This CDR3 contains 15 residues. V lost 4 bases and J 2 bases, leaving 14 bases between the germline ends. Germline CDR1 and CDR2: MNHEY and SMNVEV (reference sequence).

This clonotype was recorded at least ten times. The V gene is TRBV7-2, the J gene TRBJ1-2; 7 bases line up with TRBD1. The V gene end was trimmed by 1 base and the J gene end by 4 bases; junction bases not matched to a gene: 6. Germline V gene sequence: CDR1 SGHTA, CDR2 FQGNSA. This CDR3 has 15 amino acids. The CDR3 sequence: CASSLVVGTVYGYTF. The CDR3 coding sequence is TGTGCCAGCAGCTTAGTGGTGGGGACAGTCTATGGCTACACCTTC.

This clonotype was detected ten times or more. V is TRBV20-1 and J is TRBJ2-7, with 10 nucleotides matching TRBD2. CDR3 length: 16 residues. Germline V gives CDR1 DFQATT, CDR2 SNEGSKA (reference sequence). Trimming cost V 0 bases and J 5 bases; bases outside gene matches: 10. The CDR3 DNA reads as TGCAGTGCTAGAGATCGGAAGCGGGAGGGCCGCAACGAGCAGTACTTC. Translated: CSARDRKREGRNEQYF.

This clonotype was recorded at least ten times. The chain recombines TRBV4-2 with TRBJ2-7; 9 nucleotides align to TRBD2. Germline V gene data show CDR1 as LGHNA and CDR2 as YNFKEQ. Trimming removed 8 bases from V and 6 bases from J; junction bases left unmatched: 11. The length of the CDR3 is 14 residues. The CDR3 DNA is TGTGCCAGCGGGGAGGTAGCGGGAGAAGGCGAGCAGTACTTC. Translation: CASGEVAGEGEQYF.

This clonotype came up many times. The chain links TRBV20-1 to TRBJ2-1; D possibly corresponds to TRBD2 (6 bases). Trimming stripped 5 bases from V and 3 bases from J, with 17 bases between. CDR1 and CDR2 (germline): DFQATT, SNEGSKA (reference sequence). The CDR3 is 15 amino acids. The DNA of the CDR3 is TGCAGTGCTCTTCCAACTAGCTCAATCTACAATGAGCAGTTCTTC. It specifies CSALPTSSIYNEQFF.

There are many counts of this clonotype. V and J are TRBV20-1 and TRBJ1-1; TRBD1 might be the D (6 bases). The germline V gene encodes CDR1 DFQATT and CDR2 SNEGSKA (reference sequence). CDR3 size: 15 residues. V was pared by 3 bases and J by 3 bases, with 17 bases between. Here the CDR3 reads CSASSGAEVDTEAFF. The CDR3 nucleotides are TGCAGTGCTAGTTCAGGGGCGGAAGTGGACACTGAAGCTTTCTTT.

This clonotype was seen ten or more times. This chain links TRBV13 with TRBJ1-2; D call uncertain. V gave up 5 bases and J gave up 0 bases, with 13 bases separating them. CDR1 PRHDT and CDR2 FYEKMQ come from the germline V gene (reference sequence). This CDR3 comprises 15 residues. CDR3 loop: CASSTSTDTNYGYTF. The CDR3 coding sequence is TGTGCCAGCAGCACATCGACGGATACTAACTATGGCTACACCTTC.

This rearrangement joins TRBV4-3 to TRBJ1-3, with unresolved D. Germline CDR1 and CDR2: LGHNA and YSLEER. There are 15 residues in the CDR3. Trimming pared 1 base from V and 0 bases from J, leaving 7 bases between. The chain's CDR3 is CASSQGQSSGNTIYF. For the CDR3, the DNA is TGCGCCAGCAGCCAAGGACAAAGCTCTGGAAACACCATATATTTT.

This clonotype was observed many times. The V call is TRBV20-1, the J call TRBJ1-2, with D possibly TRBD1 on 5 matching bases. CDR1 and CDR2 from the germline V gene are DFQATT and SNEGSKA (reference sequence). This CDR3 region has 15 residues. The V gene lost 3 bases and the J gene lost 3 bases, with 17 bases spanning the gap. The CDR3 is CSASPGRGWHYGYTF. DNA for the CDR3: TGCAGTGCTAGCCCCGGGAGGGGATGGCACTATGGCTACACCTTC.

This clonotype has just a few counts. V gene TRBV5-1 combines with J gene TRBJ2-3; D remains unclear. V was shortened by 4 bases and J by 2 bases, with 11 bases between the two germline ends. The CDR3 covers 14 residues. Germline assignment: CDR1 SGHRS and CDR2 YFSETQ. The CDR3: CASSPGSLTDTQYF. The CDR3 DNA follows: TGCGCCAGCAGCCCCGGGTCTCTCACAGATACGCAGTATTTT.

This clonotype was recorded many times. The rearrangement links TRBV6-5 to TRBJ2-2; D is ambiguous. The CDR3 extends over 14 amino acids. Trimming cost V 2 bases and J 1 base, with 5 bases left between them. Germline loops: CDR1 MNHEY, CDR2 SVGAGI. The CDR3 loop reads CASSYLENTGELFF. The CDR3 DNA sequence: TGTGCCAGCAGTTACCTAGAGAACACCGGGGAGCTGTTTTTT.

The sample holds many counts of this clonotype. V usage is TRBV5-6 and J usage is TRBJ2-1, with no clear D. The CDR3 is 13 amino acids. Trimming removed 1 base at V and 7 bases at J, with 9 bases between. The germline gives CDR1 SGHDT, CDR2 YYEEEE. CDR3 protein: CASSLRDLNEQFF. The CDR3 DNA is TGTGCCAGCAGCTTGCGAGATTTGAATGAGCAGTTCTTC. Full variable domain (rest looked up from reference TRBV5-6 and TRBJ2-1): DAGVTQSPTHLIKTRGQQVTLRCSPKSGHDTVSWYQQALGQGPQFIFQYYEEEERQRGNFPDRFSGHQFPNYSSELNVNALLLGDSALYLCASSLRDLNEQFFGPGTRLTVL.

The chain joins TRBV29-1 to TRBJ1-2; TRBD1 agrees at 8 bases. Germline loops: CDR1 SQVTM, CDR2 ANQGSEA. This CDR3 is built from 12 residues. Trimming took 6 bases from V and 4 from J; bases not matched to a gene: 4. CDR3 protein: CSVWTGSYGYTF. The CDR3 nucleotides are TGCAGCGTCTGGACAGGGTCCTATGGCTACACCTTC.

Ten or more counts support this clonotype. The V call is TRBV10-3, the J call TRBJ2-2; the D call may be TRBD1 or TRBD2 (6 bases each). The CDR3 totals 16 residues. Trimming took 6 bases from V and 0 from J, leaving 14 bases between them. The germline V gene has CDR1 ENHRY and CDR2 SYGVKD. The CDR3 nucleotides are TGTGCCATCAGCAGGAGGGACACAGCGAACACCGGGGAGCTGTTTTTT. Its translation is CAISRRDTANTGELFF.